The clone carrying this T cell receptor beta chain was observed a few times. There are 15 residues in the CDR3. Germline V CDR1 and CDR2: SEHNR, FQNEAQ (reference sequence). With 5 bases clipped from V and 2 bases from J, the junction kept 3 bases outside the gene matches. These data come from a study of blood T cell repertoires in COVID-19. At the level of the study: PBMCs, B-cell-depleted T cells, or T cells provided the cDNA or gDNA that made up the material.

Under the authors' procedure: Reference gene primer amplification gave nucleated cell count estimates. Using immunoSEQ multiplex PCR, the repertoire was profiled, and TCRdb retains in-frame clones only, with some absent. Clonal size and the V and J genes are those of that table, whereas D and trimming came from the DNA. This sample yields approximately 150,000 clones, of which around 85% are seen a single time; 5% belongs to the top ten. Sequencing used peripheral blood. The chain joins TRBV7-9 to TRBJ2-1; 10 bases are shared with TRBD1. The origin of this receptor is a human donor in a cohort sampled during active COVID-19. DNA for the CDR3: TGTGCCAGCAGCCCCGGGACAGGGGCCTACAATGAGCAGTTCTTC. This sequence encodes CASSPGTGAYNEQFF.